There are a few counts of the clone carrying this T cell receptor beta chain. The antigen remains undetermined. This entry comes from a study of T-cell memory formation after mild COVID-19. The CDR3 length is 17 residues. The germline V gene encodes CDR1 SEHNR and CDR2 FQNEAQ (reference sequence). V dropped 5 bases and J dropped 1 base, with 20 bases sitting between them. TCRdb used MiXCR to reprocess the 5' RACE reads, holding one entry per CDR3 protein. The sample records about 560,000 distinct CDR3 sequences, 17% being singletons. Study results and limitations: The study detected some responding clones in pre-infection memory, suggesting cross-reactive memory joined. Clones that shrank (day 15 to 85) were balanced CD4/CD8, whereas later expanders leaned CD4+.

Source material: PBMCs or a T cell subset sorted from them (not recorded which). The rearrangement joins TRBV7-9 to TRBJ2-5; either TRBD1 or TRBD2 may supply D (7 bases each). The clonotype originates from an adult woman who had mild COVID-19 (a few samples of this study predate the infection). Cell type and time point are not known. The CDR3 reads CASSPRGRGPSQETQYF. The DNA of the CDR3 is TGTGCCAGCAGCCCTAGGGGGCGGGGGCCAAGCCAAGAGACCCAGTACTTC.